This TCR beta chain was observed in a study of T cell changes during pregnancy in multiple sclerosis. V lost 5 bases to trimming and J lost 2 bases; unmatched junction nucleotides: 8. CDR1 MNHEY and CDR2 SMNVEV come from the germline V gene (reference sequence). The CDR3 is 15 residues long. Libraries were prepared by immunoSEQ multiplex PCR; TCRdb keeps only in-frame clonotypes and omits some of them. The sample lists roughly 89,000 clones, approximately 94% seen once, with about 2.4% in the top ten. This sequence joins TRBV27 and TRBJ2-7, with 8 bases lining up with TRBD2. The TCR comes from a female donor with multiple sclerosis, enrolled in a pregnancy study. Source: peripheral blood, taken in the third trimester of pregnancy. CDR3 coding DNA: TGTGCCAGCAGTACAAAACTAGCGGAGGCCTACGAGCAGTACTTC. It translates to CASSTKLAEAYEQYF.